This TCR beta chain comes out of a study of blood T cell repertoires in COVID-19. Study as a whole: Donors in the United States, Italy and Spain gave samples during acute or convalescent COVID-19. T cells, B-cell-depleted T cells, or PBMCs provided the cDNA or gDNA that served as material.

Authors' analysis steps: The assay estimated nucleated cells by amplifying reference gene primers. Produced via immunoSEQ multiplex PCR; TCRdb's table is partial and in-frame only. V, J and clone size are taken as reported in that table, and D and trimming were inferred from the DNA itself. Of around 100,000 clones listed, about 85% are singletons. Trimming took off 0 bases at V and 10 bases at J, with 12 bases between the two ends. Looked up from germline, CDR1 is LNHDA and CDR2 is SQIVND (reference sequence). The CDR3 contains 13 residues. The rearrangement uses TRBV19 and TRBJ1-2; D is undetermined. The receptor was derived from a man aged 50-59 years in a cohort sampled during active COVID-19. Input material: peripheral blood. CDR3 residues: CASSIDGSSHYTF. In DNA form, the CDR3 reads TGTGCCAGTAGTATAGATGGTTCCAGTCACTACACCTTC.